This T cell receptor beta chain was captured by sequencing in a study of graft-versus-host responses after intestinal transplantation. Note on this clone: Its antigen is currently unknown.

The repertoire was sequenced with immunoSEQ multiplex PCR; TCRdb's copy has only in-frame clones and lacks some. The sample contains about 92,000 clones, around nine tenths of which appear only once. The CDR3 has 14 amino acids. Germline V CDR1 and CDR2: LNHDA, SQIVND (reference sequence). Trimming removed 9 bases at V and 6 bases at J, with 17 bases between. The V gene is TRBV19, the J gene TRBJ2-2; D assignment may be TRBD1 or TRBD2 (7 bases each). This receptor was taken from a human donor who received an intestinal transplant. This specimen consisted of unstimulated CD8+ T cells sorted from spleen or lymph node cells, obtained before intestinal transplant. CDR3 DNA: TGTGCCAGCTCGGGGGGACAGTCGCCCGGGGAGCTGTTTTTT. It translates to CASSGGQSPGELFF.